One and the same sample provided the 27 T cell receptor beta chains below, sequenced in a study of shared T cell receptors in the human thymus. Profiled with immunoSEQ multiplex PCR; TCRdb holds only in-frame clones, not every one. This sample has 650,000 to 950,000 clones, with 70% to 90% found just once. These same records also appear under a second study, on human thymus T cells.

Sequencing was performed on thymocytes. These TCRs come from a girl under three years old with a congenital heart defect.

The chain couples TRBV2 to TRBJ2-5; the match to TRBD1 covers 8 bases. V lost 6 bases to trimming and J lost 3 bases; unmatched junction nucleotides: 6. Germline V CDR1 and CDR2: SNHLY, FYNNEI. The CDR3 has 14 amino acids. CDR3 loop: CASRPRDRKETQYF. The CDR3 bases are TGTGCCAGCAGGCCTAGGGACAGGAAAGAGACCCAGTACTTC.

This chain joins TRBV28 and TRBJ2-5, with no clear D. V was cut by 4 bases and J by 5 bases, with 20 bases left in between. The length of the CDR3 is 16 residues. Germline assignment: CDR1 MDHEN and CDR2 SYDVKM. DNA of the CDR3: TGTGCCAGCAGTTCAATCCTCCTTGGTATTGAGGAGACCCAGTACTTC. Translating it yields CASSSILLGIEETQYF.

This rearrangement joins TRBV5-1 to TRBJ1-2, with 8 bases identical to TRBD1. The ends lost 2 bases at V and 3 bases at J; junction bases unmatched: 6. Germline assignment: CDR1 SGHRS and CDR2 YFSETQ. The CDR3 extends over 15 amino acids. The CDR3 region has the DNA TGCGCCAGCAGCTTAAGGCAGGGGGCGCACTATGGCTACACCTTC. As protein: CASSLRQGAHYGYTF.

This chain uses TRBV10-3 with TRBJ1-6; D is unresolved. The CDR3 is 13 residues long. Germline V gene data show CDR1 as ENHRY and CDR2 as SYGVKD. V was cut by 3 bases and J by 9 bases, with 9 bases left in between. In DNA form, the CDR3 reads TGTGCCATCAGTGATCGAGCATCTTCACCCCTCCACTTT. It is translated as CAISDRASSPLHF.

This chain joins TRBV7-2 and TRBJ2-5; possible D gene TRBD1, 6 bases. Germline V gene data show CDR1 as SGHTA and CDR2 as FQGNSA. V was cut by 4 bases and J by 4 bases, with 7 bases left in between. The length of the CDR3 is 12 residues. The CDR3 loop reads CASSSRGETQYF. The CDR3 bases are TGTGCCAGCAGCTCCAGGGGAGAGACCCAGTACTTC.

The V and J genes are TRBV6-5 and TRBJ2-2; 9 bases map to TRBD1. The CDR3 has 15 residues. The germline V gene encodes CDR1 MNHEY and CDR2 SVGAGI. Trimming cost V 6 bases and J 8 bases; bases outside gene matches: 10. CDR3 loop: CASSKRTGAGGELFF. In DNA form, the CDR3 reads TGTGCCAGCAGCAAGAGGACAGGGGCGGGAGGGGAGCTGTTTTTT.

This chain links TRBV5-1 with TRBJ1-2; tentative D call: TRBD1 (6 bases). The CDR3 contains 14 residues. CDR1 SGHRS and CDR2 YFSETQ come from the germline V gene. Trimming stripped 0 bases from V and 8 bases from J, with 14 bases between. CDR3 sequence: CASSLEEGDGGYTF. The CDR3 DNA follows: TGCGCCAGCAGCTTGGAAGAGGGGGATGGAGGCTACACCTTC.

This rearrangement joins TRBV5-4 to TRBJ2-2; 9 bases fit TRBD1. V shed 2 bases, J shed 5 bases, and the junction held 10 bases outside the gene matches. Germline V gene lookup returns CDR1 SGHNT and CDR2 YYREEE (reference sequence). This CDR3 region has 17 residues. DNA for the CDR3: TGTGCCAGCAGCTTTTGGAGGACAGGGGTGGGGACCGGGGAGCTGTTTTTT. Its translation: CASSFWRTGVGTGELFF.

The V gene is TRBV14, the J gene TRBJ2-5; D is uncertain. The CDR3 loop spans 13 amino acids. Deletions cut 0 bases from V and 2 bases from J, with 4 bases between. Per germline, CDR1 SGHDN and CDR2 FVKESK. The CDR3 coding sequence is TGTGCCAGCAGCCAAGACCTACAAGAGACCCAGTACTTC. Translation gives CASSQDLQETQYF.

A note on this clone: The junction and the germline gene differ at one end; a read error may be behind it. This chain links TRBV2 with TRBJ2-1; tentatively, D is TRBD2 (7 bases). Germline CDR1 SNHLY, CDR2 FYNNEI. CDR3 size: 16 residues. The CDR3: CASREVGRGRYNEQFF. CDR3 DNA: TGTGCCAGCAGAGAAGTGGGGAGGGGGAGGTACAATGAGCAGTTCTTC. The complete variable domain, with remaining parts taken from reference TRBV2 and TRBJ2-1, reads EPEVTQTPSHQVTQMGQEVILRCVPISNHLYFYWYRQILGQKVEFLVSFYNNEISEKSEIFDDQFSVERPDGSNFTLKIRSTKLEDSAMYFCASREVGRGRYNEQFFGPGTRLTVL.

This clone is a singleton in its sample. The chain joins TRBV11-2 to TRBJ1-2; no clear D. V lost 1 base, J lost 6 bases, and 12 bases lay in between. The V gene's germline CDR1 is SGHAT and CDR2 FQNNGV. The CDR3 length is 14 residues. In DNA, the CDR3 is TGTGCCAGCAGCTTAGGGCGCAGGAATAATGGCTACACCTTC. As protein: CASSLGRRNNGYTF.

Turning to this clone: Its ends do not fully match the called genes, so a read error is possible. The V call is TRBV7-7, the J call TRBJ2-5, with TRBD2 identical over 16 bases. The CDR3 consists of 21 residues. Per the germline V gene, CDR1 is SSHAT and CDR2 is FNYEAQ (reference sequence). The CDR3 is CASSDPDGTSGGAVAQETQYF. DNA of the CDR3: TGTGCTAGCAGCGATCCGGACGGGACTAGCGGGGGGGCGGTCGCCCAAGAGACCCAGTACTTC. Filled out from reference TRBV7-7 and TRBJ2-5, the complete variable domain reads GAGVSQSPRYKVTKRGQDVTLRCDPISSHATLYWYQQALGQGPEFLTYFNYEAQPDKSGLPSDRFSAERPEGSISTLTIQRTEQRDSAMYRCASSDPDGTSGGAVAQETQYFGPGTRLLVL.

The CDR3 nucleotides read TGTGCCAGCAGCTTAGGCAGGGGCAACACTGAAGCTTTCTTT. Translation: CASSLGRGNTEAFF. The chain links TRBV11-2 to TRBJ1-1, with TRBD1 as a possible D gene (6 bases). Germline V gene sequence: CDR1 SGHAT, CDR2 FQNNGV. The CDR3 is 14 residues long. Trimming cost V 1 base and J 2 bases, with 8 bases left between them.

The chain employs TRBV7-2 and TRBJ2-3; 8 nucleotides align to TRBD2. The ends lost 5 bases at V and 6 bases at J; junction bases unmatched: 16. The CDR3 totals 17 residues. CDR1 and CDR2 (germline): SGHTA, FQGNSA. CDR3 sequence (DNA): TGTGCCAGCAGCCTAAAGACCGGGACTAGAAGCGGGGATACGCAGTATTTT. The encoded protein is CASSLKTGTRSGDTQYF.

This chain connects TRBV7-8 to TRBJ2-7, with D perhaps matching TRBD1 (6 bases). V was cut by 8 bases and J by 2 bases, with 19 bases left in between. The CDR3 totals 15 residues. The germline CDR1 and CDR2 sequences are SGHVS and FQNEAQ. CDR3 sequence reads: CASHLGPGTTYEQYF. The CDR3 region has the DNA TGTGCCAGCCACCTAGGTCCAGGGACAACCTACGAGCAGTACTTC.

The gene calls are TRBV11-3 and TRBJ1-3; 10 bases are a match to TRBD1. The ends lost 1 base at V and 9 bases at J; junction bases unmatched: 15. The CDR3 covers 18 residues. Germline values: CDR1 SGHNT, CDR2 YENEEA. In DNA, the CDR3 is TGTGCCAGCAGCTTAGGATTGGGACAGGGGAACGATGCGTCCACCATATATTTT. Translating gives CASSLGLGQGNDASTIYF.

This clone was seen a handful of times. The gene calls are TRBV9 and TRBJ1-3; D gene uncertain. The V gene's germline CDR1 is SGDLS and CDR2 YYNGEE. The CDR3 runs to 14 residues. The V end lost 0 bases, the J end lost 2 bases, and 6 bases lay between the germline ends. For the CDR3, the DNA is TGTGCCAGCAGCGTAGCCGGGGCTGGAAACACCATATATTTT. Translated, it gives CASSVAGAGNTIYF.

The chain uses TRBV27 and TRBJ1-2; TRBD1 matches at 9 bases. CDR1 and CDR2 (germline): MNHEY, SMNVEV (reference sequence). J lost 6 bases, V lost 2 bases, and 10 bases had no gene match. CDR3 length: 16 residues. CDR3 coding DNA: TGTGCCAGCAGTTTAATGCGGGACAGGGTTGCGGATGGCTACACCTTC. It is translated as CASSLMRDRVADGYTF.

This clone was observed once. The genes are TRBV2 and TRBJ2-2; D is undetermined. The CDR3 contains 14 residues. V lost 1 base to trimming and J lost 5 bases, with 8 bases between them. The germline V gene has CDR1 SNHLY and CDR2 FYNNEI. DNA of the CDR3: TGTGCCAGCAGTGAAGAATTCCCGACCGGGGAGCTGTTTTTT. Its translation is CASSEEFPTGELFF.

This chain joins TRBV11-2 and TRBJ2-2, with D unclear. Per the germline V gene, CDR1 is SGHAT and CDR2 is FQNNGV. V lost 6 bases, J lost 6 bases, and 5 bases lay in between. This CDR3 spans 11 amino acids. The CDR3: CASRVAGELFF. The CDR3 bases are TGTGCCAGCAGGGTAGCCGGGGAGCTGTTTTTT.

This clone was detected only once. The chain uses TRBV7-9 and TRBJ2-3; D gene unclear. V was shortened by 5 bases and J by 2 bases, with 23 bases between the two germline ends. The CDR3 has 18 amino acids. Germline loops: CDR1 SEHNR, CDR2 FQNEAQ (reference sequence). In DNA, the CDR3 is TGTGCCAGCAGCCCCCCCGCGGATCGCGTCCCCATCACAGATACGCAGTATTTT. Amino acid sequence: CASSPPADRVPITDTQYF. Full variable domain (remainder filled in from reference TRBV7-9 and TRBJ2-3): DTGVSQNPRHKITKRGQNVTFRCDPISEHNRLYWYRQTLGQGPEFLTYFQNEAQLEKSRLLSDRFSAERPKGSFSTLEIQRTEQGDSAMYLCASSPPADRVPITDTQYFGPGTRLTVL.

The DNA of the CDR3 is TGTGCCAGCAGCCCGAGCCCTAGGGGGCAGTTCTTC. It encodes CASSPSPRGQFF. The chain links TRBV11-2 to TRBJ2-1, with a weak D call TRBD1 (5 bases). The CDR3 covers 12 residues. V was clipped by 5 bases and J by 12 bases, with 14 bases between them. Germline CDR1 reads SGHAT; CDR2 reads FQNNGV.

This CDR3 reads CASSLEVVLTPYEQYF. The CDR3 DNA reads as TGTGCCAGCAGCTTAGAAGTCGTGCTTACACCCTACGAGCAGTACTTC. This rearrangement joins TRBV7-9 to TRBJ2-7; D is uncertain. V lost 1 base and J lost 2, with 15 bases in between. Germline loops: CDR1 SEHNR, CDR2 FQNEAQ (reference sequence). There are 16 residues in the CDR3.

The rearrangement links TRBV4-1 to TRBJ1-2; 7 nucleotides align to TRBD1. V dropped 0 bases and J dropped 7; count of bases not matched to a gene: 5. The CDR3 sequence is 14 residues long. The germline CDR1 and CDR2 sequences are MGHRA and YSYEKL. CDR3 nucleotides: TGCGCCAGCAGCCAAGATCCAGGGACAGCTGGCTACACCTTC. Protein sequence: CASSQDPGTAGYTF.

The chain couples TRBV19 to TRBJ1-5; 7 bases are shared with TRBD1. The CDR3 runs 19 residues. With V trimmed by 1 base and J by 0 bases, 12 bases remained unmatched. The germline V gene has CDR1 LNHDA and CDR2 SQIVND (reference sequence). CDR3 nucleotide sequence: TGTGCCAGTAGTATAGTGTATTGGGCACCAGGGGGTAGCAATCAGCCCCAGCATTTT. Protein product: CASSIVYWAPGGSNQPQHF.

The J gene is TRBJ2-1, the V gene TRBV5-1; TRBD2 aligns across 11 bases. The CDR3 runs 19 residues. With 2 bases clipped from V and 2 bases from J, the junction kept 12 bases outside the gene matches. Germline V CDR1 and CDR2: SGHRS, YFSETQ. The CDR3 nucleotides are TGCGCCAGCAGCTTTTTTGTAGCGGGGGGGCCGAGGGCCTACAATGAGCAGTTCTTC. Translating it yields CASSFFVAGGPRAYNEQFF.

The chain combines TRBV11-2 with TRBJ2-3; 8 bases fit TRBD2. V lost 5 bases to trimming and J lost 2 bases; unmatched junction nucleotides: 15. The CDR3 contains 18 residues. The germline gives CDR1 SGHAT, CDR2 FQNNGV. CDR3 loop: CASSDALRAGGLTDTQYF. The CDR3 nucleotides are TGTGCCAGCAGCGATGCACTCAGGGCGGGGGGACTCACAGATACGCAGTATTTT.